The subject of this entry is one TCR beta chain. The data were obtained in a study of T cell changes during pregnancy in multiple sclerosis. J lost 3 bases, V lost 7 bases, and 9 bases had no gene match. The length of the CDR3 is 15 residues. Germline lookup yields CDR1 MDHEN and CDR2 SYDVKM. Sequencing was performed with immunoSEQ multiplex PCR; in TCRdb, only in-frame clones are kept and a portion is missing. The table lists about 77,000 clones, about 88% of them singletons. The genes are TRBV28 and TRBJ2-3, with 8 bases fitting TRBD2. The sequenced sample was peripheral blood, obtained before pregnancy. This TCR was recovered from a female donor with multiple sclerosis, enrolled in a pregnancy study. The CDR3 loop reads CASNPTGGTTDTQYF. For the CDR3, the DNA is TGTGCCAGCAACCCAACGGGGGGGACGACAGATACGCAGTATTTT.